This is a list of T cell receptor beta chains from one sample in a study of blood T cell repertoires in COVID-19. The method was immunoSEQ multiplex PCR; TCRdb's version includes in-frame clones alone and lacks a portion of them. The data hold 200,000 to 250,000 clones, with 88% observed a single time. Source material: peripheral blood. The receptors stem from a woman aged 60 to 75 with acute or convalescent COVID-19. Each CDR3 is given with its conserved first and last residue. A D gene is named only where the DNA matches it firmly. Clone size appears in some rows only: once, few, many, or a class for an expanded clone.

DNA	CDR3	D	V	J	size
TGTGCCAGCAGCTTGGCGGGGAATGGGGACTACGAGCAGTACTTC	CASSLAGNGDYEQYF	.	TRBV5-8	TRBJ2-7	.
TGTGCCAGCAGCTCCCCCAGGGGTAGCTGGACTAATGAAAAACTGTTTTTT	CASSSPRGSWTNEKLFF	.	TRBV7-2	TRBJ1-4	.
TGTGCCAGTAGTTCCTTCGGGGGTGGCTACACCTTC	CASSSFGGGYTF	.	TRBV19	TRBJ1-2	few
TGTGCCAGCTCGAACCAACGTCGACAGGGTTCCTACGAGCAGTACTTC	CASSNQRRQGSYEQYF	TRBD1	TRBV18	TRBJ2-7	few
TGTGCCACCAGCAGAGCGGGACAGGGGATCTATGGCTACACCTTC	CATSRAGQGIYGYTF	TRBD1	TRBV15	TRBJ1-2	.
TGCGCCAGCAGCCAAGAGGCGGGAGGGCCTTACAATGAGCAGTTCTTC	CASSQEAGGPYNEQFF	TRBD2	TRBV4-1	TRBJ2-1	.
TGTGCCATCAAGGCTCACATCACCACAGGGAACTTCTACGAGCAGTACTTC	CAIKAHITTGNFYEQYF	.	TRBV10-3	TRBJ2-7	.
TGTGCCAGCAGCTTAGCGCAGATGGCGGGGGGTAGCACAGATACGCAGTATTTT	CASSLAQMAGGSTDTQYF	TRBD2	TRBV7-6	TRBJ2-3	.
TGTGCCATCAGTGCAGGACTAGCGGGGGGCACAGATACGCAGTATTTT	CAISAGLAGGTDTQYF	TRBD2	TRBV10-3	TRBJ2-3	.
TGCGCCAGCAGCTACTCCCAGGGGAATAATTCACCCCTCCACTTT	CASSYSQGNNSPLHF	.	TRBV5-1	TRBJ1-6	.
TGTGCCACCAGCAGAGATCCAGGCTACTATGGCTACACCTTC	CATSRDPGYYGYTF	.	TRBV15	TRBJ1-2	.
TGTGCCAGCAGCTTAGCCATCTCTGGAAACACCATATATTTT	CASSLAISGNTIYF	.	TRBV7-2	TRBJ1-3	once
TGCGCCAGCAGCTTACAGGGAATTACCCTAACCAATGAGCAGTTCTTC	CASSLQGITLTNEQFF	.	TRBV5-1	TRBJ2-1	.
TGTGCCAGCAGCTTAAACTCGGGACTTCGAGATACGCAGTATTTT	CASSLNSGLRDTQYF	.	TRBV7-3	TRBJ2-3	.
TGTGCCAGCAGCTCAGACAGGAGATTCACAGATACGCAGTATTTT	CASSSDRRFTDTQYF	.	TRBV7-9	TRBJ2-3	.
TGTGCCAGCAGCCAGACAGGCAATCAGCCCCAGCATTTT	CASSQTGNQPQHF	.	TRBV3-1/TRBV3-2	TRBJ1-5	.
TGTGCCAGCAGTTACGTGTCGACAGGGGTATATGGCTACACCTTC	CASSYVSTGVYGYTF	TRBD1	TRBV6-2/TRBV6-3	TRBJ1-2	.
TGTGCCAGCAGCTTCGGAATACACAGCTCTGGGGCCAACGTCCTGACTTTC	CASSFGIHSSGANVLTF	.	TRBV5-4	TRBJ2-6	.
TGTGCCAGCAGCCGGACGGACAGGGGGTCCGGGGAGCTGTTTTTT	CASSRTDRGSGELFF	TRBD1	TRBV5-4	TRBJ2-2	.
TGTGCCAGCAGTTTAGCAGGGAGCACAGATACGCAGTATTTT	CASSLAGSTDTQYF	.	TRBV6-2/TRBV6-3	TRBJ2-3	.
TGTGCCAGCAGCGCGTCCACCGGGACAAGCTATGGCTACACCTTC	CASSASTGTSYGYTF	.	TRBV11-2	TRBJ1-2	.